This T cell receptor (beta chain) is drawn from a study of cytomegalovirus exposure and HLA in healthy donors. These donors, healthy bone marrow donors, were studied. The PCR made use of 60 Vbeta and 13 Jbeta primers. Profiled with immunoSEQ multiplex PCR; TCRdb holds only in-frame clones, not every one. Of 110,000 or so clones in the sample, 70% to 85% are singletons; the top ten hold about 4.2%. This CDR3 comprises 16 residues. Germline V lookup: CDR1 SGHRS, CDR2 YFSETQ. V trimming: 0 bases; J trimming: 6 bases; junction bases outside the gene matches: 6. The sample taken for sequencing was PBMCs. The TCR sequence derives from a woman aged 40 to 50 in good health and CMV-seropositive. The chain carries TRBV5-1 and TRBJ2-1, with 10 positions matching TRBD1. The chain's CDR3 is CASSLGPGTGANEQFF. CDR3 nucleotide sequence: TGCGCCAGCAGCTTGGGCCCCGGGACAGGGGCCAATGAGCAGTTCTTC.